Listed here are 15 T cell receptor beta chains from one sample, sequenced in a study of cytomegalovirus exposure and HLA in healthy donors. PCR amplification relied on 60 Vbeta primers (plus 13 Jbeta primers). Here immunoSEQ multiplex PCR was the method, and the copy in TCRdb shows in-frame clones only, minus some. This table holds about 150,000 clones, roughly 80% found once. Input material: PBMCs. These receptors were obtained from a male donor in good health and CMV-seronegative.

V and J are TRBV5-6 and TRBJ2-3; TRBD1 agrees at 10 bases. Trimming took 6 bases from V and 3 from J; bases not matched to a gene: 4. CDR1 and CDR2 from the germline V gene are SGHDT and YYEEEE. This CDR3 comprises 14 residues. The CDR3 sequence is CASTGTGVTDTQYF. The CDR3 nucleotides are TGTGCCAGCACCGGGACAGGGGTGACAGATACGCAGTATTTT.

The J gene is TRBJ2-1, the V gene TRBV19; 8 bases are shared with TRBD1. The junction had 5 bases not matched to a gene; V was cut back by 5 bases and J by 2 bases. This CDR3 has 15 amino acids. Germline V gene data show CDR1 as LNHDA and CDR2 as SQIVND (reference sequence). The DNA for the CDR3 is TGTGCCAGTAGTCTGGACAGGGATACCTACAATGAGCAGTTCTTC. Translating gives CASSLDRDTYNEQFF.

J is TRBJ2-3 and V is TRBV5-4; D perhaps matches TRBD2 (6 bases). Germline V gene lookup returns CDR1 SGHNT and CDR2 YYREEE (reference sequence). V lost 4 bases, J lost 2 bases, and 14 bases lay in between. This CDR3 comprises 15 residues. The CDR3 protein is CASSPDYYSTDTQYF. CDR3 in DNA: TGTGCCAGCAGCCCGGACTATTACTCCACAGATACGCAGTATTTT.

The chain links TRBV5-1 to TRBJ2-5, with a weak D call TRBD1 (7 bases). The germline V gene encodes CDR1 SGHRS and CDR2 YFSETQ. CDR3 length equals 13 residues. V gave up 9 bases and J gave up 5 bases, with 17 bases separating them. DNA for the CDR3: TGCGCCACGAGTCAGGGGGGAAGGGAGACCCAGTACTTC. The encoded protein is CATSQGGRETQYF.

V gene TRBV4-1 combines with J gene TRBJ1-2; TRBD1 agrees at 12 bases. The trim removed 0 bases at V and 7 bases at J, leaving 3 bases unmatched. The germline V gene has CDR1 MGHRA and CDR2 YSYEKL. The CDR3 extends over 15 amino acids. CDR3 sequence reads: CASSQEGQGARGYTF. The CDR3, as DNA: TGCGCCAGCAGCCAAGAGGGACAGGGGGCGCGTGGCTACACCTTC.

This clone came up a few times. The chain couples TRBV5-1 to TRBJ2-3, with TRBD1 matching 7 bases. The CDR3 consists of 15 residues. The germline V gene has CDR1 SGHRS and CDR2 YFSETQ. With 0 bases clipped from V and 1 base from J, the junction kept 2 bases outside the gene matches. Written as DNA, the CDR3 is TGCGCCAGCAGCTTGGGAGGGGGCCGCACAGATACGCAGTATTTT. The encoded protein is CASSLGGGRTDTQYF.

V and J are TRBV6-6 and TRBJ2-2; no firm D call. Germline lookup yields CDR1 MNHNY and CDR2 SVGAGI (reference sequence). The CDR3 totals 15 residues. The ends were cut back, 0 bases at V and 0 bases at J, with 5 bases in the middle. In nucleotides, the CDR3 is TGTGCCAGCAGTTACTCTGGAGCGAACACCGGGGAGCTGTTTTTT. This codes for CASSYSGANTGELFF.

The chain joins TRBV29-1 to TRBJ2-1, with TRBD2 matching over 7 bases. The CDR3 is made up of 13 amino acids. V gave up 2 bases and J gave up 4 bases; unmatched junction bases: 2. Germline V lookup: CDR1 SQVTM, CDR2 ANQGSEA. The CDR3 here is CSVESSGYNEQFF. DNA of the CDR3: TGCAGCGTTGAATCTAGCGGTTACAATGAGCAGTTCTTC.

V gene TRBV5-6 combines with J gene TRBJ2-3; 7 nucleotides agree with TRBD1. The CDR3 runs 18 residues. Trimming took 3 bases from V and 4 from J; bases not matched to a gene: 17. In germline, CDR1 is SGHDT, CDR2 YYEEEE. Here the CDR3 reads CASSSRRGQEPFADTQYF. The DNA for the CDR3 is TGTGCCAGCAGCTCCCGACGAGGACAGGAACCTTTTGCAGATACGCAGTATTTT. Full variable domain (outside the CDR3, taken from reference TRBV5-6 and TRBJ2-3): DAGVTQSPTHLIKTRGQQVTLRCSPKSGHDTVSWYQQALGQGPQFIFQYYEEEERQRGNFPDRFSGHQFPNYSSELNVNALLLGDSALYLCASSSRRGQEPFADTQYFGPGTRLTVL.

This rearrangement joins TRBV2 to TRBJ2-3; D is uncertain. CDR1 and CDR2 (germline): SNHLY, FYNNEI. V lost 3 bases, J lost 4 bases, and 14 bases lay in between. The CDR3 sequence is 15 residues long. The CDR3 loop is CASSERSLAPDTQYF. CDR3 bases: TGTGCCAGCAGTGAGAGGTCCCTCGCCCCAGATACGCAGTATTTT.

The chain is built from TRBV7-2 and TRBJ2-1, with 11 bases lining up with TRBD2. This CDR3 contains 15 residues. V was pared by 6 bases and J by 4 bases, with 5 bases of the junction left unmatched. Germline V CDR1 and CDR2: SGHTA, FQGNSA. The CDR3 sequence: CASSLSGGAYNEQFF. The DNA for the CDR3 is TGTGCCAGCAGTCTTAGCGGGGGGGCTTACAATGAGCAGTTCTTC.

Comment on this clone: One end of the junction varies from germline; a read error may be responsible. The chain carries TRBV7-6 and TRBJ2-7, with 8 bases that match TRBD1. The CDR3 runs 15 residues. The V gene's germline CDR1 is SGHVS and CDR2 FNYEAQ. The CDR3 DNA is TGTGCCAGCAGCTATCGACAGGGGCCGTCCTTCGAGCAGTACTTC. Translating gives CASSYRQGPSFEQYF. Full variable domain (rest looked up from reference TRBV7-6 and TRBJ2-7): GAGVSQSPRYKVTKRGQDVALRCDPISGHVSLYWYRQALGQGPEFLTYFNYEAQQDKSGLPNDRFSAERPEGSISTLTIQRTEQRDSAMYRCASSYRQGPSFEQYFGPGTRLTVT.

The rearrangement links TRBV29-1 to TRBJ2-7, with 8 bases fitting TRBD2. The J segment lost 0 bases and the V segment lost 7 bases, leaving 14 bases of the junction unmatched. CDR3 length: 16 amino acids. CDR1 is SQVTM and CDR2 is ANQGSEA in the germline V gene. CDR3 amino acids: CSAAGGRTPNSYEQYF. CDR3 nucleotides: TGCAGCGCCGCCGGCGGGAGGACACCCAACTCCTACGAGCAGTACTTC.

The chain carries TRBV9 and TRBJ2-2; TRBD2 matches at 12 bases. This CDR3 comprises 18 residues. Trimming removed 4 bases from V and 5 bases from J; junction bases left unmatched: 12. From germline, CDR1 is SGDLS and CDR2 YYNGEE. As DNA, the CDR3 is TGTGCCAGCAGCTCCACCCCTAGCGGGAGGGCCCTTACCGGGGAGCTGTTTTTT. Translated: CASSSTPSGRALTGELFF.

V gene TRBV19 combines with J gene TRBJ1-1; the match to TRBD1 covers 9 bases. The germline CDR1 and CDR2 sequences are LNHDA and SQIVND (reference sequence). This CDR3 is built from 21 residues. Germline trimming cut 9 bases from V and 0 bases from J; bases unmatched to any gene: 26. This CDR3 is CASSSPRDRVHGGWMNTEAFF. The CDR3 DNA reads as TGTGCCAGCTCATCCCCCCGGGACAGGGTGCACGGGGGGTGGATGAACACTGAAGCTTTCTTT.